The clone carrying this T cell receptor beta chain was counted between two and nine times. Antigen unknown. The assay was immunoSEQ multiplex PCR, and TCRdb's table has in-frame clones only and misses some. Among tens of thousands of clones listed, 50% to 65% were seen once. These data belong to a study of T cells in narcolepsy. About the study: Healthy controls were enrolled alongside patients with narcolepsy type 1 or type 2.

Findings of the study overall: Comparing one patient's CSF and blood CD4+ clonotypes highlighted HCRT- and TRIB2-specific autoreactive clonotypes. Reportedly, autoreactive clonotypes were serially detected in patients' blood but not controls'. In some patient and control memory CD4+ samples, autoreactive clones were absent.

CDR1 is SGHRS, CDR2 YFSETQ, per germline. The J segment lost 5 bases and the V segment lost 2 bases, leaving 1 base of the junction unmatched. The CDR3 is 13 residues long. The chain uses TRBV5-1 and TRBJ2-5; TRBD1 aligns across 9 bases. Input material: memory (CD45RA-) CD4+ T cells from blood. This clonotype was obtained from a human donor in good health. The CDR3 nucleotides read TGCGCCAGCAGCTTCGACAGGGGGGAGACCCAGTACTTC. It codes for CASSFDRGETQYF.